The clone carrying this TCR beta chain was found a few times. The antigen is unknown. The CDR3 runs to 16 residues. The V gene's germline CDR1 is MGHRA and CDR2 YSYEKL. Trimming shortened V by 0 bases and J by 0 bases, and 8 bases separated the two germline ends. This sample was included in a study of T cells in Graves' hyperthyroidism and ophthalmopathy. Study-level background: Blood was drawn when the patient was first diagnosed and still untreated.

The investigators amplified TCR beta CDR3 regions from RNA transcripts. First-round RT-PCR of the TCR CDR3 relied on the HTBI primer set. Using its own MiXCR run on the multiplex PCR reads, TCRdb lists one record per CDR3 protein. The sample shows 450,000 to 600,000 distinct CDR3 sequences, approximately 20% of them seen only once. Exclusion of patients followed from uncontrolled infection, other autoimmune disease, pregnancy or lactation. Study-wide results and limits: The majority of expanded thyroid clonotypes above 0.001 also appeared in blood. The model foresaw ophthalmopathy a median around 6.8 months prior to onset.

The TCR sequence derives from a man aged 35-49 years with Graves' ophthalmopathy. The chain recombines TRBV4-1 with TRBJ1-4; D possibly corresponds to TRBD1 (5 bases). Source material: blood. Here the CDR3 DNA reads TGCGCCAGCAGCCAAGATGAAGGGGCAACTAATGAAAAACTGTTTTTT. Amino acid sequence: CASSQDEGATNEKLFF.